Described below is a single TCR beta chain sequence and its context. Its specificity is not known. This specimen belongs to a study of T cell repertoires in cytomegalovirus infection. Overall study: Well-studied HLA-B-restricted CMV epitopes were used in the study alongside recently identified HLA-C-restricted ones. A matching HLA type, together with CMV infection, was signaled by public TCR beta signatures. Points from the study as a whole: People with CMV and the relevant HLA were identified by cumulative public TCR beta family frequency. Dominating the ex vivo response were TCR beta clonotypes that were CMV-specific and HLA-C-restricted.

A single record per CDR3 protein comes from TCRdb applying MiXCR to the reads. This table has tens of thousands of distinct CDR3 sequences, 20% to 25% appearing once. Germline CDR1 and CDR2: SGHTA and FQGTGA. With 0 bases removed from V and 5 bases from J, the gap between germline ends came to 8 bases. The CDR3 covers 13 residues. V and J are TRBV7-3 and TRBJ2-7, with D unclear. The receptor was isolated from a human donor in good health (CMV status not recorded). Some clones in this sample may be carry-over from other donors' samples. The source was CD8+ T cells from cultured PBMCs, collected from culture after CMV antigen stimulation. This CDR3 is CASSLTPSHEQYF. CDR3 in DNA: TGTGCCAGCAGCTTAACGCCTTCCCACGAGCAGTACTTC. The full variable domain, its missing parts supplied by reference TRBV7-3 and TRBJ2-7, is GAGVSQTPSNKVTEKGKYVELRCDPISGHTALYWYRQSLGQGPEFLIYFQGTGAADDSGLPNDRFFAVRPEGSVSTLKIQRTERGDSAVYLCASSLTPSHEQYFGPGTRLTVT.